This TCR beta chain was obtained from a study of blood T cell repertoires in COVID-19. Study context: The samples span acute and convalescent COVID-19 from the United States, Italy and Spain. PBMCs, B-cell-depleted T cells, or T cells provided the cDNA or gDNA that made up the material.

The CDR3 runs 17 residues. The germline V and J ends were trimmed by 2 bases and 0 bases, with 14 bases remaining between them. Original processing methods: Amplified reference gene primers provided the basis for estimating nucleated cell counts. Only in-frame clones appear in the TCRdb table, and some are missing; sequencing was by immunoSEQ multiplex PCR. V, J and clone size derive from that table, while D and trimming were established from the DNA sequence. The sample holds more than 95,000 clones, about 85% seen once. This sequence was found in a man aged 50-60 years in a cohort sampled during active COVID-19. The chain carries TRBV6-7 and TRBJ1-3, with a tentative D call TRBD1 (5 bases). TRBV6-7 is classed as an ORF, of uncertain function. What was sequenced was peripheral blood. The CDR3: CASSYPIDRGSGNTIYF. CDR3 coding DNA: TGTGCCAGCAGTTACCCGATTGACAGAGGCTCTGGAAACACCATATATTTT.